This T cell receptor (beta chain) was retrieved from a study of T cells in Graves' hyperthyroidism and ophthalmopathy. This clonotype was found many times. RNA transcripts were the template for amplifying TCR beta CDR3 regions. With the HTBI primer set, the TCR CDR3 went through a first round of RT-PCR. From the multiplex PCR reads, TCRdb called clonotypes with MiXCR, one entry per CDR3 protein. The table records under 350,000 distinct CDR3 sequences, roughly 15% of them present only once. This receptor was identified in a woman in her thirties or forties with Graves' ophthalmopathy. Sequencing used blood.

Written as DNA, the CDR3 is TGTGCCAGCAGTTTAGACGAGACCCAGTACTTC. This codes for CASSLDETQYF. The chain is built from TRBV28 and TRBJ2-5; D is uncertain. The CDR3 extends over 11 amino acids. Germline assignment: CDR1 MDHEN and CDR2 SYDVKM. V dropped 2 bases and J dropped 5 bases, with 3 bases sitting between them.